Listed below are T cell receptor beta chains from one sample, sequenced in a study of cytomegalovirus exposure and HLA in healthy donors. Clones were read by immunoSEQ multiplex PCR, and TCRdb kept only the in-frame ones, dropping some. The repertoire holds more than 95,000 clones, with approximately 72% as singletons. The sequencing input was PBMCs. The receptors derive from a woman aged 50 to 60 in good health and CMV-seropositive. The CDR3 runs from the conserved cysteine through the conserved F or W. The D gene is left open where the match is weak.

d_call	v_call	j_call	cdr3_aa
TRBD2	TRBV5-1	TRBJ2-3	CASSLPSGPNTDTQYF
TRBD1	TRBV7-2	TRBJ1-5	CASGSTGAEQPQHF
-	TRBV27	TRBJ1-1	CASSPQGRNTEAFF
TRBD2	TRBV2	TRBJ2-7	CASSETSGREYEQYF
-	TRBV11-3	TRBJ2-2	CASSLVPARGPGELFF
-	TRBV18	TRBJ2-2	CASPTGLANTGELFF
TRBD1	TRBV5-1	TRBJ1-1	CASSVRTGQLNTEAFF
-	TRBV5-1	TRBJ2-2	CASSLSPSLETGELFF
TRBD1	TRBV5-1	TRBJ2-4	CASSFARQGFENIQYF
-	TRBV4-2	TRBJ2-2	CAVGENTGELFF
-	TRBV2	TRBJ2-1	CASSFGVSGEQFF
-	TRBV10-3	TRBJ2-5	CAISEGESVQETQYF
-	TRBV11-2	TRBJ2-3	CASSHTQNPPLDF
TRBD1	TRBV5-1	TRBJ1-2	CASSFSGQGANGYTF
-	TRBV11-2	TRBJ1-2	CASSGRDPNYGYTF
-	TRBV5-5	TRBJ2-3	CASSLSSRLTDTQYF
-	TRBV7-9	TRBJ1-1	CASSHVPGGSNTEAFF
-	TRBV27	TRBJ1-5	CASRRGKWNQPQHF
TRBD2	TRBV4-1	TRBJ2-1	CASSQRGSGGASNEQFF
TRBD1	TRBV4-3	TRBJ1-2	CASSQEVLGRGAGYTF
TRBD1	TRBV7-2	TRBJ2-7	CASSFNRGQYEQYF
TRBD1	TRBV19	TRBJ1-2	CASSATDRGLHYGYTF
TRBD2	TRBV5-1	TRBJ2-1	CASSLVAGGSNEQFF
TRBD1	TRBV6-4	TRBJ1-2	CASREPGQGYKGYTF
-	TRBV5-1	TRBJ2-7	CASSLDRVHREQYF
TRBD2	TRBV7-9	TRBJ2-5	CASSPPIAGGGETQYF
-	TRBV5-1	TRBJ2-2	CASSLAGLLNTGELFF
-	TRBV14	TRBJ1-1	CASSRELNTEAFF
-	TRBV10-3	TRBJ2-1	CAISESTGGNEQFF
TRBD1	TRBV6-5	TRBJ1-1	CASSRGQEAFF
TRBD1	TRBV6-1	TRBJ2-2	CASSVRTGTGSTGELFF
-	TRBV11-1	TRBJ2-2	CASSLGAGELFF
-	TRBV7-9	TRBJ1-2	CASSLHYGYTF
-	TRBV13	TRBJ2-5	CASSSTLRGETQYF
-	TRBV5-1	TRBJ2-7	CASSLGREAYEQYF
-	TRBV6-1	TRBJ1-5	CASSEPVGGASNQPQHF
-	TRBV5-5	TRBJ1-2	CASSLRYSTLVTNYGYTF
-	TRBV29-1	TRBJ1-1	CSESYRNTEAFF
TRBD1	TRBV27	TRBJ2-7	CASSMTGPTYEQYF
-	TRBV19	TRBJ2-3	CASSMGQGHTDTQYF
-	TRBV18	TRBJ2-7	CASSPSRVSYEQYF
-	TRBV6-5	TRBJ1-5	CASRDRQDQPQHF
-	TRBV18	TRBJ1-2	CASSSPDRQYYGYTF
TRBD1	TRBV5-1	TRBJ1-4	CASSLGQGREKLFF
TRBD2	TRBV30	TRBJ2-5	CAWNGGGIRETQYF